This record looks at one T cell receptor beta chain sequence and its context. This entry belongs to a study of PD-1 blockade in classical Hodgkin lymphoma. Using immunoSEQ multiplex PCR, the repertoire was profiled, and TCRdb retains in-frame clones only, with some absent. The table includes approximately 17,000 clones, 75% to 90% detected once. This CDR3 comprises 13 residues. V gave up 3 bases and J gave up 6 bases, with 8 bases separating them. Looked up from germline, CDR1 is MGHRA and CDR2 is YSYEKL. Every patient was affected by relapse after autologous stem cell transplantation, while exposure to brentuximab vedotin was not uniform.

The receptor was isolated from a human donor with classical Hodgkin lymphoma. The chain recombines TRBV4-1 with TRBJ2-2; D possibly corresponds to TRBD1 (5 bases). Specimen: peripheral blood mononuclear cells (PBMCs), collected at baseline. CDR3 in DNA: TGCGCCAGCAGCCATCAAGGGGCCGGGGAGCTGTTTTTT. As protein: CASSHQGAGELFF.